This TCR beta chain was profiled in a study of beta chain features in type 1 diabetes. Whole-study context: The patients were much like the healthy donors in age, gender and cell yields.

The CDR3 loop spans 16 amino acids. Germline CDR1 reads LNHNV; CDR2 reads YYDKDF (reference sequence). Trimming removed 4 bases from V and 7 bases from J; junction bases left unmatched: 10. This clone was counted ten times or more. cDNA synthesis used the whole RNA isolate, giving expressed TCRB sequences. The protocol was immunoSEQ multiplex PCR, while the TCRdb copy is restricted to in-frame clones and leaves out a portion. The sample holds around 300,000 clones, 7% to 9% seen once. The TCR originated in a woman aged 18-29 years in good health. V gene TRBV15 combines with J gene TRBJ2-4; 10 nucleotides agree with TRBD2. The sample was central memory CD4+ T cells from blood. CDR3 sequence reads: CATSNSGRTVGNIQYF. CDR3 DNA sequence: TGTGCCACCAGCAATAGCGGGAGGACGGTCGGGAACATTCAGTACTTC.